The rows below give T cell receptor beta chains drawn from one sample of a study of blood T cell repertoires in COVID-19. Method: immunoSEQ multiplex PCR; TCRdb's copy keeps in-frame clones and lacks some. Found here are 200,000 to 250,000 clones, roughly four fifths of them singletons; the top ten hold about 1.8%. The sequenced material came from PBMCs or T cells enriched from blood (not recorded which). The source of these receptors is a man aged 55 to 70 who had recovered from COVID-19. CDR3s include the opening cysteine and the closing phenylalanine or tryptophan. Each record gives: D gene, clone size, J gene, V gene, CDR3 protein, CDR3 DNA. The D gene is left open where the match is weak. Not every row has a clone size; where given, it reads once, few, many or a size class.

. | . | TRBJ1-1 | TRBV12-3/TRBV12-4 | CASSLQGNTEAFF | TGTGCCAGCAGCTTACAGGGGAACACTGAAGCTTTCTTT
. | once | TRBJ1-3 | TRBV3-1/TRBV3-2 | CASSQEGVGGNTIYF | TGTGCCAGCAGCCAAGAAGGGGTTGGTGGAAACACCATATATTTT
. | once | TRBJ2-3 | TRBV5-1 | CASSLDSYTDTQYF | TGCGCCAGCAGCTTGGACAGCTACACAGATACGCAGTATTTT
TRBD1 | . | TRBJ2-1 | TRBV10-3 | CATSRDRVSYNEQFF | TGTGCCACCTCCCGGGACAGGGTATCCTACAATGAGCAGTTCTTC
TRBD1 | . | TRBJ2-7 | TRBV5-1 | CASSTGTGRSYEQYF | TGCGCCAGCAGCACCGGGACAGGTCGGTCCTACGAGCAGTACTTC
TRBD1 | . | TRBJ1-5 | TRBV6-5 | CASSTGTGDQPQHF | TGTGCCAGCAGTACCGGGACAGGGGATCAGCCCCAGCATTTT
. | . | TRBJ1-1 | TRBV19 | CASKSGQMNTEAFF | TGTGCCAGTAAATCCGGACAGATGAACACTGAAGCTTTCTTT
. | . | TRBJ1-1 | TRBV19 | CASIDRTLKTEAFF | TGTGCCAGTATCGACAGGACCCTTAAGACTGAAGCTTTCTTT
TRBD1 | . | TRBJ2-1 | TRBV7-9 | CASSQGQGVRNEQFF | TGTGCCAGCAGCCAAGGACAGGGAGTACGCAATGAGCAGTTCTTC
TRBD1 | few | TRBJ1-6 | TRBV4-2 | CASSQGQGERGSPLHF | TGTGCCAGCAGCCAGGGACAGGGAGAAAGGGGTTCACCCCTCCACTTT
. | . | TRBJ1-2 | TRBV12-5 | CASGWGGNYGYTF | TGTGCTAGTGGTTGGGGGGGGAACTATGGCTACACCTTC
. | . | TRBJ2-1 | TRBV19 | CAAGLWGNEQFF | TGTGCCGCAGGGTTGTGGGGCAATGAGCAGTTCTTC
TRBD1 | once | TRBJ2-7 | TRBV5-8 | CASSLGYPGGNSYEQYF | TGTGCCAGCAGCTTGGGTTACCCAGGGGGCAATTCCTACGAGCAGTACTTC
. | . | TRBJ1-4 | TRBV5-1 | CASSRAPGATNEKLFF | TGCGCCAGCAGCAGAGCTCCAGGGGCAACTAATGAAAAACTGTTTTTT
. | . | TRBJ2-3 | TRBV5-1 | CASSLADRLFGSDTQYF | TGCGCCAGCAGCTTGGCCGACAGGCTCTTCGGCTCAGATACGCAGTATTTT
TRBD1 | . | TRBJ1-2 | TRBV19 | CASSISRDRGNLYGYGYTF | TGTGCCAGTAGTATATCCCGGGACAGGGGGAATCTCTATGGCTATGGCTACACCTTC
TRBD2 | . | TRBJ2-1 | TRBV19 | CASRTLAGGYNEQFF | TGTGCCAGTAGGACACTAGCGGGGGGTTACAATGAGCAGTTCTTC
TRBD1 | . | TRBJ1-2 | TRBV27 | CASSARTGGLNYGYTF | TGTGCCAGCAGTGCCAGGACAGGGGGCTTGAACTATGGCTACACCTTC
. | . | TRBJ1-4 | TRBV4-3 | CASSQDWGGATNEKLFF | TGCGCCAGCAGCCAAGATTGGGGAGGGGCAACTAATGAAAAACTGTTTTTT
. | few | TRBJ1-2 | TRBV5-8 | CASSFLVGQPYGYTF | TGTGCCAGCAGCTTTCTCGTAGGACAGCCCTATGGCTACACCTTC
TRBD1 | . | TRBJ2-3 | TRBV9 | CASSPTGQGVTDTQYF | TGTGCCAGCAGCCCTACTGGACAGGGGGTGACAGATACGCAGTATTTT
TRBD2 | once | TRBJ2-5 | TRBV19 | CATRAGGLQETQYF | TGTGCCACCCGGGCGGGGGGACTCCAAGAGACCCAGTACTTC
TRBD2 | . | TRBJ2-1 | TRBV5-1 | CASSMGLAGESNEQFF | TGCGCCAGCAGCATGGGACTAGCGGGGGAAAGTAATGAGCAGTTCTTC
. | . | TRBJ2-1 | TRBV12-5 | CASDSGTNYNEQFF | TGTGCTAGTGACTCCGGGACAAACTACAATGAGCAGTTCTTC
. | . | TRBJ1-5 | TRBV24-1 | CATSLSNQPQHF | TGTGCCACCAGTCTTAGCAATCAGCCCCAGCATTTT
. | . | TRBJ1-5 | TRBV21-1 | CASSKARGQGRGESNQPQHF | TGTGCCAGCAGCAAAGCAAGAGGGCAGGGGAGAGGTGAAAGCAATCAGCCCCAGCATTTT
. | once | TRBJ2-3 | TRBV4-2 | CASSQEGRLGINTQYF | TGTGCCAGCAGCCAAGAGGGGAGACTAGGTATAAATACGCAGTATTTT
TRBD2 | . | TRBJ2-7 | TRBV6-2/TRBV6-3 | CASSYAGLVGEQYF | TGTGCCAGCAGTTACGCCGGACTAGTGGGCGAGCAGTACTTC
TRBD1 | . | TRBJ2-5 | TRBV11-2 | CASSPSGTGGWETQYF | TGTGCCAGCAGCCCCTCCGGGACAGGGGGCTGGGAGACCCAGTACTTC
TRBD1 | once | TRBJ1-4 | TRBV14 | CASSRRTGLLFF | TGTGCCAGCAGCCGAAGGACAGGGTTACTGTTTTTT
. | . | TRBJ1-5 | TRBV5-5 | CASRAGRGNQPQHF | TGTGCCAGCAGGGCCGGCAGGGGTAATCAGCCCCAGCATTTT
TRBD2 | few | TRBJ2-5 | TRBV7-3 | CASSSQAPTSGGSGTQYF | TGTGCCAGCAGCTCGCAGGCCCCGACTAGCGGGGGCAGTGGGACCCAGTACTTC
TRBD1 | . | TRBJ1-2 | TRBV28 | CASSIRDRSGGYTF | TGTGCCAGCAGTATTAGGGACAGATCGGGCGGCTACACCTTC
. | . | TRBJ2-4 | TRBV6-2/TRBV6-3 | CASSPLGNIQYF | TGTGCCAGCAGTCCGCTTGGCAACATTCAGTACTTC
. | few | TRBJ2-7 | TRBV5-8 | CASSLGVQGEQYF | TGTGCCAGCAGCTTAGGGGTACAGGGCGAGCAGTACTTC
. | few | TRBJ2-3 | TRBV7-9 | CASSLERQGTQYF | TGTGCCAGCAGCTTAGAACGGCAGGGTACGCAGTATTTT
. | . | TRBJ1-2 | TRBV19 | CASSIAGEGYGYTF | TGTGCCAGTAGTATAGCAGGGGAAGGCTATGGCTACACCTTC
. | . | TRBJ1-5 | TRBV6-5 | CASSNRVRQPQHF | TGTGCCAGCAGTAACAGGGTTCGTCAGCCCCAGCATTTT
TRBD1 | . | TRBJ2-5 | TRBV19 | CASSWGQGAETQYF | TGTGCCAGTAGTTGGGGCCAGGGGGCAGAGACCCAGTACTTC
TRBD2 | . | TRBJ2-7 | TRBV2 | CASRGLAGGPGYEQYF | TGTGCCAGCAGGGGACTAGCGGGGGGCCCGGGTTACGAGCAGTACTTC
. | few | TRBJ2-2 | TRBV7-9 | CASSLLSANTGELFF | TGTGCCAGCAGCTTACTCAGCGCGAACACCGGGGAGCTGTTTTTT
. | . | TRBJ1-3 | TRBV11-3 | CASSQHRDYSGNTIYF | TGTGCCAGCAGCCAACACAGGGATTACTCTGGAAACACCATATATTTT
. | . | TRBJ2-3 | TRBV6-2/TRBV6-3 | CASSLYGDTQYF | TGTGCCAGCAGTTTATACGGAGATACGCAGTATTTT
. | . | TRBJ1-4 | TRBV16 | CASSQTDSNEKLFF | TGTGCCAGCAGCCAGACGGACAGTAATGAAAAACTGTTTTTT